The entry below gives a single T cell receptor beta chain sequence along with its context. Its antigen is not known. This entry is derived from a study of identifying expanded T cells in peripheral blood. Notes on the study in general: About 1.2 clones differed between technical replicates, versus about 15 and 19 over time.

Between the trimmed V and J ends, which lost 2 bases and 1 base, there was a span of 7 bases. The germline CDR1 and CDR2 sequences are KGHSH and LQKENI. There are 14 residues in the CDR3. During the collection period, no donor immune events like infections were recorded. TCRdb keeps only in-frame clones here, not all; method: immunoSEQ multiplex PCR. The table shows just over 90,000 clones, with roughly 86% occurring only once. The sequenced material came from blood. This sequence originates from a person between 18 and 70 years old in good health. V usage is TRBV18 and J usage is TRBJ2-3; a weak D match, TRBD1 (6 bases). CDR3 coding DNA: TGTGCCAGCTCACCAGGGGGCGGCACAGATACGCAGTATTTT. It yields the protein CASSPGGGTDTQYF.